The source of this T cell receptor beta chain is a study of T cells after somatic rescue of genetic block. The CDR3 totals 13 residues. V lost 10 bases, J lost 4 bases, and 15 bases lay in between. Germline V CDR1 and CDR2: SGHNT, YYREEE (reference sequence). Libraries were prepared by immunoSEQ multiplex PCR; TCRdb keeps only in-frame clonotypes and omits some of them. The sample carries tens of thousands of clones, about 90% recorded once. V usage is TRBV5-4 and J usage is TRBJ2-1, with D perhaps matching TRBD2 (6 bases). The TCR comes from a man aged 35-49 years. Sequencing was performed on peripheral blood mononuclear cells (PBMCs). The CDR3 region has the DNA TGTGCCGTCGTCAGCGGGCAATACAATGAGCAGTTCTTC. Translating it yields CAVVSGQYNEQFF. The full variable domain, in which reference TRBV5-4 and TRBJ2-1 provide the parts outside the CDR3, is ETGVTQSPTHLIKTRGQQVTLRCSSQSGHNTVSWYQQALGQGPQFIFQYYREEENGRGNFPPRFSGLQFPNYSSELNVNALELDDSALYLCAVVSGQYNEQFFGPGTRLTVL.